This T cell receptor (beta chain) was recovered during a study of beta chain features in type 1 diabetes. Study as a whole: Patient and healthy donor groups were alike in age, gender and cell yields.

Reverse transcription of all isolated RNA meant that expressed TCRB transcripts were sequenced. Here immunoSEQ multiplex PCR was the method, and the copy in TCRdb shows in-frame clones only, minus some. The table shows 330,000 or so clones, with 14% occurring only once. V was pared by 5 bases and J by 5 bases, with 14 bases between. The CDR3 is made up of 14 amino acids. Germline V gene data show CDR1 as SGHTS and CDR2 as YDEGEE. The receptor was isolated from a man under 40 in good health. Source material: central memory CD4+ T cells from blood. The rearrangement joins TRBV5-8 to TRBJ1-3; a weak D match, TRBD1 (5 bases). CDR3 in DNA: TGTGCCAGCAGTAACCGGGACGGAAGAAACACCATATATTTT. It specifies CASSNRDGRNTIYF. Variable domain in full (rest from reference TRBV5-8 and TRBJ1-3): EAGVTQSPTHLIKTRGQQATLRCSPISGHTSVYWYQQALGLGLQFLLWYDEGEERNRGNFPPRFSGRQFPNYSSELNVNALELEDSALYLCASSNRDGRNTIYFGEGSWLTVV.